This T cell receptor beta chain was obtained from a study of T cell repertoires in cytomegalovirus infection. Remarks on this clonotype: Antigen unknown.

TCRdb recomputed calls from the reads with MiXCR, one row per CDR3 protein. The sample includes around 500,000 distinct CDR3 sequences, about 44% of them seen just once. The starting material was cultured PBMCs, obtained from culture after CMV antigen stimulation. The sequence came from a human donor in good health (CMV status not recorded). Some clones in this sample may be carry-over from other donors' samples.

In DNA form, the CDR3 reads TGTGCCAGCAGCGGACAGAGCTCCGGGGAGCTGTTTTTT. Residues: CASSGQSSGELFF. The rearrangement joins TRBV7-2 to TRBJ2-2; a weak D match, TRBD1 (6 bases). The CDR3 length is 13 residues. Trimming pared 5 bases from V and 6 bases from J, leaving 10 bases between. Germline CDR1 SGHTA, CDR2 FQGNSA.